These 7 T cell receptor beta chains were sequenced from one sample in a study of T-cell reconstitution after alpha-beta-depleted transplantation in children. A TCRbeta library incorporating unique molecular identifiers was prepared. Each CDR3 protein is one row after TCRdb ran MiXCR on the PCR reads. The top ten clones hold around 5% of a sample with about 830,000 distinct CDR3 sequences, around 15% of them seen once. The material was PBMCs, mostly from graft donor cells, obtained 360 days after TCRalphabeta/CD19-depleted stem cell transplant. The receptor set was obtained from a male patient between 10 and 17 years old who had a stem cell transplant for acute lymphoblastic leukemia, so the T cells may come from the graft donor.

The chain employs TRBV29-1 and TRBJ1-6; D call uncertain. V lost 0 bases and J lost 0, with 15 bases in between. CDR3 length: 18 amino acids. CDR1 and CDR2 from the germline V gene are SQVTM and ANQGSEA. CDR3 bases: TGCAGCGTTGAAGATAGTCTCGGCATTAGCTCCTATAATTCACCCCTCCACTTT. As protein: CSVEDSLGISSYNSPLHF.

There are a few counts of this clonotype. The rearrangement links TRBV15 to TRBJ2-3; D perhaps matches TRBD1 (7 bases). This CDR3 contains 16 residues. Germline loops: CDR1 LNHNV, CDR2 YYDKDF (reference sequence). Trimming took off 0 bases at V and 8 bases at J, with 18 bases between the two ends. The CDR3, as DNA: TGTGCCACCAGCAGAGACAGGGGGGTGAGGGCAGCTACGCAGTATTTT. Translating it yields CATSRDRGVRAATQYF.

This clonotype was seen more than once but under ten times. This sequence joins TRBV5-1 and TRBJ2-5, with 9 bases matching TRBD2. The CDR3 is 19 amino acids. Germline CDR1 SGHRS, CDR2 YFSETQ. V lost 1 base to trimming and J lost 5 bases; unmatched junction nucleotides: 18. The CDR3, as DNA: TGCGCCAGCAGCTTGACTCCCCTCCCCGGGACTAGCTTTCGGGAGACCCAGTACTTC. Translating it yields CASSLTPLPGTSFRETQYF.

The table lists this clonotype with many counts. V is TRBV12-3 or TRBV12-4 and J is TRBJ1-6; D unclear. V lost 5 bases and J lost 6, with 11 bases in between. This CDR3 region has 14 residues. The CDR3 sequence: CASSPETTNSPLHF. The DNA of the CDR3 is TGTGCCAGCAGTCCTGAAACAACTAATTCACCCCTCCACTTT.

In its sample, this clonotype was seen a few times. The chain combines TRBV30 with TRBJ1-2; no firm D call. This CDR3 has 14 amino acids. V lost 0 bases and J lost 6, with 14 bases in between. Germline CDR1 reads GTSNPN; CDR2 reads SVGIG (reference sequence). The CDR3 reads CAWSVTRTIDGYTF. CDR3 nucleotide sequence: TGTGCCTGGAGTGTAACGCGAACTATCGATGGCTACACCTTC.

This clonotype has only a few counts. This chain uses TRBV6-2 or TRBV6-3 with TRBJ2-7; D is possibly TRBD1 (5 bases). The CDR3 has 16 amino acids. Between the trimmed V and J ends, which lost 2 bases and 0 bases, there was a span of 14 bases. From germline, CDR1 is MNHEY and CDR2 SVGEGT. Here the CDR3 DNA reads TGTGCCAGCAGTTACCCCCCCGTAGGGGTCTCCTACGAGCAGTACTTC. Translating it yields CASSYPPVGVSYEQYF.

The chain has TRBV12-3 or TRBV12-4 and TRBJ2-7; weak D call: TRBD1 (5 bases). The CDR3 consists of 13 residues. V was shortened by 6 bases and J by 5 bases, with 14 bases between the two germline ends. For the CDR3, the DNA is TGTGCCAGCAGCCATACTACAGGAGACGAGCAGTACTTC. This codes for CASSHTTGDEQYF.